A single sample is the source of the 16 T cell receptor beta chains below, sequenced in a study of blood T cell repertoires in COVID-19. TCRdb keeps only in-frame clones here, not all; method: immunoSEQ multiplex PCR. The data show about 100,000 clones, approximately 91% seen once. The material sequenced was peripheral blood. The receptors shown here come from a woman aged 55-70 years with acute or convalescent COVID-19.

The CDR3 DNA sequence: TGTGCCAGCAGCTTAGGGACAGGGGTAGGAGGGGAGCTGTTTTTT. Translated: CASSLGTGVGGELFF. The V and J genes are TRBV7-2 and TRBJ2-2, with 9 bases identical to TRBD1. Germline V CDR1 and CDR2: SGHTA, FQGNSA. The CDR3 runs to 15 residues. V shed 1 base and J 8 bases; nucleotides not matched to a gene: 5.

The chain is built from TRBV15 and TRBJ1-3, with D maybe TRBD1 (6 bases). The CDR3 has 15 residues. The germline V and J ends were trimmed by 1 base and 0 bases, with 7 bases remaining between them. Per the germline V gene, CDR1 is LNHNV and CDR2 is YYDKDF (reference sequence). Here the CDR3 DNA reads TGTGCCACCAGCAGAGCCAGGGGCTCTGGAAACACCATATATTTT. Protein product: CATSRARGSGNTIYF.

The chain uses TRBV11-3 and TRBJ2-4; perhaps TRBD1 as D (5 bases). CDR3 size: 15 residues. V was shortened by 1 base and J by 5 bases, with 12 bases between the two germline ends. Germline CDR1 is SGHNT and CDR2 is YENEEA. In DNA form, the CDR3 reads TGTGCCAGCAGCTTAGTTGTCGGCAGGGAAAACATTCAGTACTTC. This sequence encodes CASSLVVGRENIQYF.

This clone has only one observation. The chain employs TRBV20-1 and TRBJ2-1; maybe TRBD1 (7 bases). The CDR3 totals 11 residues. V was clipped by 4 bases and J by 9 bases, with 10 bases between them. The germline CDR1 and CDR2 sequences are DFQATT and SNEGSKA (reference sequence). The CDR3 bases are TGCAGTGCTACCCAGGGGGGTGAGCAGTTCTTC. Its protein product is CSATQGGEQFF.

The CDR3 reads CATSDYASGNTIYF. The CDR3 DNA reads as TGTGCCACCAGTGATTACGCGTCTGGAAACACCATATATTTT. The rearrangement joins TRBV24-1 to TRBJ1-3; D unclear. This CDR3 has 14 amino acids. V was clipped by 2 bases and J by 1 base, with 5 bases between them. In germline, CDR1 is KGHDR, CDR2 SFDVKD.

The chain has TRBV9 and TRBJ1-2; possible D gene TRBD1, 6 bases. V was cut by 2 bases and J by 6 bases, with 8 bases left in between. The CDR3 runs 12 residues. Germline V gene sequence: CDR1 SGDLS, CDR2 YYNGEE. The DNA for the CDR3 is TGTGCCAGCAGCGTGGGGGCCCATGGCTACACCTTC. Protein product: CASSVGAHGYTF. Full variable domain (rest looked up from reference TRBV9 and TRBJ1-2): DSGVTQTPKHLITATGQRVTLRCSPRSGDLSVYWYQQSLDQGLQFLIQYYNGEERAKGNILERFSAQQFPDLHSELNLSSLELGDSALYFCASSVGAHGYTFGSGTRLTVV.

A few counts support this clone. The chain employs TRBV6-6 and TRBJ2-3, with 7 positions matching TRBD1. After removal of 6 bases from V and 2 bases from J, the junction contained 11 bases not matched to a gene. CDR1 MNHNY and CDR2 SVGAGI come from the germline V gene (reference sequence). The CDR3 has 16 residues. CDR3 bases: TGTGCCAGCAGACCCGGGACAGCACAGACCACAGATACGCAGTATTTT. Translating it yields CASRPGTAQTTDTQYF.

The CDR3 DNA follows: TGTGCCAGTTCCCTTACAGGGGTTCAGCCCCAGCATTTT. This sequence encodes CASSLTGVQPQHF. The chain employs TRBV19 and TRBJ1-5; TRBD1 matches 7 bases. The CDR3 covers 13 residues. Unmatched junction bases numbered 7, after V lost 8 bases and J lost 6 bases. Germline assignment: CDR1 LNHDA and CDR2 SQIVND (reference sequence).

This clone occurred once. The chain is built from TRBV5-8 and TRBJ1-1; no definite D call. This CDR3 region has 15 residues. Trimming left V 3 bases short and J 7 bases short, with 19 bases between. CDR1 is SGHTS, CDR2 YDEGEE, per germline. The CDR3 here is CASSSKADMNGEAFF. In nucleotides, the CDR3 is TGTGCCAGCAGCTCGAAGGCTGACATGAACGGTGAAGCTTTCTTT.

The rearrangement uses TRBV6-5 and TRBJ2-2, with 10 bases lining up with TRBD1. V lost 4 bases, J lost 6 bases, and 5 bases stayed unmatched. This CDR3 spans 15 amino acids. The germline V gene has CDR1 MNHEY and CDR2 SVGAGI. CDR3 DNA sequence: TGTGCCAGCAGTTCCGTAGGGACAGGGGCCGGGGAGCTGTTTTTT. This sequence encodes CASSSVGTGAGELFF.

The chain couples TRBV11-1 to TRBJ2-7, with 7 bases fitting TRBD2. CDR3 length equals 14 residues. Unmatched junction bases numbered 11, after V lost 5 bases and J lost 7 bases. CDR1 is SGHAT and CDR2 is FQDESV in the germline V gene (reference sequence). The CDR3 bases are TGTGCCAGCAGCCCACCGGGACTACCTAGGGAGCAGTACTTC. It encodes CASSPPGLPREQYF.

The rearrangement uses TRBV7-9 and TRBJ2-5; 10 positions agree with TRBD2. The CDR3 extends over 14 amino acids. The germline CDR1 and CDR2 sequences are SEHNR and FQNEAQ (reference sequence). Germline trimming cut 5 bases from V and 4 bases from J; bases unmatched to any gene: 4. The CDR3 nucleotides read TGTGCCAGCAGCCCAGCGGGAGGGGGAGAGACCCAGTACTTC. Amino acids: CASSPAGGGETQYF.

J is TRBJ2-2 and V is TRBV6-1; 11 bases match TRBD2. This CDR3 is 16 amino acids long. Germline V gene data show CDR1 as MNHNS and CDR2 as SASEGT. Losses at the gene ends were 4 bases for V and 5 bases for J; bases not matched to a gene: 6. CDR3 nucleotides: TGTGCCAGCAGTGGCACTAGCGGGAGTGAGACCGGGGAGCTGTTTTTT. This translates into CASSGTSGSETGELFF.

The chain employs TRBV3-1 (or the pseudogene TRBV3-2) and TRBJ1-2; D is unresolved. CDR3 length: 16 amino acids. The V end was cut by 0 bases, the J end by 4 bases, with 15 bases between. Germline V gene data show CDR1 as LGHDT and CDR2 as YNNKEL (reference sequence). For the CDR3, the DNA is TGTGCCAGCAGCCAAGAGCCCGGGAGACTCCGCTATGGCTACACCTTC. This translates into CASSQEPGRLRYGYTF.

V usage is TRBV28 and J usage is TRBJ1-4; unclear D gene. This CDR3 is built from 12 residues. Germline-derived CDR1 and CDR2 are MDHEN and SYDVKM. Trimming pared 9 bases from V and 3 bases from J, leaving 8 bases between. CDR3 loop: CASQTSNEKLFF. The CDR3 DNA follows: TGTGCCAGTCAGACATCTAATGAAAAACTGTTTTTT.

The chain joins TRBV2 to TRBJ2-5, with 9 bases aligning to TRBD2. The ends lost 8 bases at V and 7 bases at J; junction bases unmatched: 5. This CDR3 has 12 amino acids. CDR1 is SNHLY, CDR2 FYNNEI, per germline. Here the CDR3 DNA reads TGTGCCAGCTTAGCGGGAGTGGCGACCCAGTACTTC. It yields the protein CASLAGVATQYF.